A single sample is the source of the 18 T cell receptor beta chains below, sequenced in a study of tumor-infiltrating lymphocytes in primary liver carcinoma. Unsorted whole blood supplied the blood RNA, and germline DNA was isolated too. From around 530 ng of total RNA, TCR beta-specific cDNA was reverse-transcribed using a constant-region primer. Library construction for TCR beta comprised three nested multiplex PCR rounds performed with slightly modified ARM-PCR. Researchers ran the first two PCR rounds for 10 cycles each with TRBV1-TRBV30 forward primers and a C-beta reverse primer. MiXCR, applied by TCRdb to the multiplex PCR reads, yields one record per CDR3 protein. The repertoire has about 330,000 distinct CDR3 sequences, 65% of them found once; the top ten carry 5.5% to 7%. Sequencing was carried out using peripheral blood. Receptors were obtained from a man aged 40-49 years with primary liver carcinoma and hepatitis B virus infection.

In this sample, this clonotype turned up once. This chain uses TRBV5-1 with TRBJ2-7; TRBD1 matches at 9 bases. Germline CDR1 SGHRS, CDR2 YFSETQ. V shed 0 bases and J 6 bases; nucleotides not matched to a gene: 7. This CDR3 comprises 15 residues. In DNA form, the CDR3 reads TGCGCCAGCAGCTTGGGACAGGGGGTGGGATCCGAGCAGTACTTC. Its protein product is CASSLGQGVGSEQYF.

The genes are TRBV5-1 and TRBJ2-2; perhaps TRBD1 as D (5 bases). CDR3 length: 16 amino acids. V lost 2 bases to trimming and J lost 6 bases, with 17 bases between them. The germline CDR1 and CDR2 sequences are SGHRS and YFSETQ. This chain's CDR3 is CASSFIRTQGSGELFF. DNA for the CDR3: TGCGCCAGCAGCTTCATTCGTACCCAGGGTTCCGGGGAGCTGTTTTTT.

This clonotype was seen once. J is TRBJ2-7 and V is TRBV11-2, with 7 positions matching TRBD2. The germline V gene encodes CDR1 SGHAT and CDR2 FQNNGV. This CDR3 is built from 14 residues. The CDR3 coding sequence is TGTGACAGCATCTTAGAGTTCGGGGGGTACGAGCAGTACGTC. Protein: CDSILEFGGYEQYV.

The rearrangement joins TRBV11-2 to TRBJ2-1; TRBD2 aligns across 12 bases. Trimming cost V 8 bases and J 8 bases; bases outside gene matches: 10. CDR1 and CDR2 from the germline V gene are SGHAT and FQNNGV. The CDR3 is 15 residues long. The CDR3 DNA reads TGTGCCAGCGACTTCGGGACTAGCGGGTGGTATGAGCAGTTCTTC. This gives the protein CASDFGTSGWYEQFF.

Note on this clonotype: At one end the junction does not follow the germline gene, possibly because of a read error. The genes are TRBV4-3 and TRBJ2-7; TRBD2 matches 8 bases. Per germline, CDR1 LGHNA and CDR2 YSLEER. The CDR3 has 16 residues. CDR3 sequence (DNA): TGCGCCACCAGCCAAGATCGAAGCGGGAGAAGGTACGAGCAGTACTTC. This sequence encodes CATSQDRSGRRYEQYF.

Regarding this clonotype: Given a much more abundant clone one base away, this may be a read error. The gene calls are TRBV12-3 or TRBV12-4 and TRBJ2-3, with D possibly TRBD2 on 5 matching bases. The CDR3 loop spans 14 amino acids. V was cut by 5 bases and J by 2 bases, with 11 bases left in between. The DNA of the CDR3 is TGTGCCAGCAGTCCAAGAGGGATCACAGATACGCAGTATTTT. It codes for CASSPRGITDTQYF.

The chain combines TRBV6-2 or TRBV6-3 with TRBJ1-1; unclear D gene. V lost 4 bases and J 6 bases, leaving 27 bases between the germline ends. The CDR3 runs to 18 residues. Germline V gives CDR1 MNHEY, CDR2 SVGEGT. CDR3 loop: CASSSDGVSGRSNAEAFF. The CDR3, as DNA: TGTGCCAGCAGTTCGGACGGAGTTAGTGGCAGGTCTAACGCTGAAGCTTTCTTT.

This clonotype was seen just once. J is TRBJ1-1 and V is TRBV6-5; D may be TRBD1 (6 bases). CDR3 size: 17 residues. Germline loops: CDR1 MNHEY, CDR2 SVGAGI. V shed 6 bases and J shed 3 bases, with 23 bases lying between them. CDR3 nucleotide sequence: TGTGCCAGCAGAACTCTTCGGGACAATGTAGGGGACACTGAAGCTTTCTTT. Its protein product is CASRTLRDNVGDTEAFF.

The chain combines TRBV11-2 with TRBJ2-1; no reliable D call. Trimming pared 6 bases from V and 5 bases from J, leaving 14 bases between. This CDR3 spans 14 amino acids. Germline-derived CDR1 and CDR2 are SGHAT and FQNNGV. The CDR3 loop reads CASSEWATNNEQFF. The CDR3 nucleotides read TGTGCCAGCAGTGAATGGGCAACGAACAATGAGCAGTTCTTC. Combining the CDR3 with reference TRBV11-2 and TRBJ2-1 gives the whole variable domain EAGVAQSPRYKIIEKRQSVAFWCNPISGHATLYWYQQILGQGPKLLIQFQNNGVVDDSQLPKDRFSAERLKGVDSTLKIQPAKLEDSAVYLCASSEWATNNEQFFGPGTRLTVL.

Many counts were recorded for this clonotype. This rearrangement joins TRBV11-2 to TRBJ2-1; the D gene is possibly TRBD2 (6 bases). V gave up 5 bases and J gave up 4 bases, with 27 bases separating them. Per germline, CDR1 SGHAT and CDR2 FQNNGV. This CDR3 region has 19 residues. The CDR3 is CASSNHPVVRDSRYNEQFF. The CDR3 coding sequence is TGTGCCAGCAGCAACCATCCCGTAGTCCGGGACTCGAGATACAATGAGCAGTTCTTC.

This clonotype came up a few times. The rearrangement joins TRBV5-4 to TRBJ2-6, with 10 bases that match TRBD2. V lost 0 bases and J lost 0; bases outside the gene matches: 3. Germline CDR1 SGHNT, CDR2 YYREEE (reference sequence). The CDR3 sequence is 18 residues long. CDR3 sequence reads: CASSLGLAGVSGANVLTF. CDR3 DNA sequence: TGTGCCAGCAGCTTGGGGCTAGCGGGAGTCTCTGGGGCCAACGTCCTGACTTTC.

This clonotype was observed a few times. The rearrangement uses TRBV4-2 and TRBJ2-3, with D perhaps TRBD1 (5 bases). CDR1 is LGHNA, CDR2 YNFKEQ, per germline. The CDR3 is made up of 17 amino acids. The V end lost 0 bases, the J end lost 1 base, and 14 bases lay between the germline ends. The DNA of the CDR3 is TGTGCCAGCAGCCAAGATCGATCCCAGGGTGGCACAGATACGCAGTATTTT. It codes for CASSQDRSQGGTDTQYF.

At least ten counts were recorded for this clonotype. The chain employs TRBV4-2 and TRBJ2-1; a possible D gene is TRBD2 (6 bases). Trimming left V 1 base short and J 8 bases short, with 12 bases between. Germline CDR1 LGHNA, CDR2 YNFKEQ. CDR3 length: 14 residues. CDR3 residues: CASSQVTSRDEQFF. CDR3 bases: TGTGCCAGCAGCCAAGTTACTAGCCGGGATGAGCAGTTCTTC.

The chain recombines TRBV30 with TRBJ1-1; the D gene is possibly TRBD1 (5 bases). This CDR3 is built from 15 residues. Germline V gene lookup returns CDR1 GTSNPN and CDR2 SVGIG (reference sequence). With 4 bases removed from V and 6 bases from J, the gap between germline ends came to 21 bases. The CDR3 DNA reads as TGTGCCTGGACAGCCCTTTTGGGGGTGGGAGCTGAAGCTTTCTTT. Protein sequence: CAWTALLGVGAEAFF.

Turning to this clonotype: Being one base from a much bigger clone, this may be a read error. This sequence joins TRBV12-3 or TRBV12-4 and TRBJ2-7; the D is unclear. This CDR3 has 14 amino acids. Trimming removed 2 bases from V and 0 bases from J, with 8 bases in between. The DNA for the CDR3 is TGTGCCAGCAGTTTATGCGCGGACTCCTACGAGCAGTACTTC. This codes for CASSLCADSYEQYF.

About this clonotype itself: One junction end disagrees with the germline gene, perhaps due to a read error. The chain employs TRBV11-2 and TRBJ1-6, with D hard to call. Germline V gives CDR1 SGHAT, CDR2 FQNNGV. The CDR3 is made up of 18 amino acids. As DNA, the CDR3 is TGTGCCAGCAGCCCCCAAGGTTTCGGTAGCTCCTATAATTCACTCCTCCACTTT. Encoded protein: CASSPQGFGSSYNSLLHF.

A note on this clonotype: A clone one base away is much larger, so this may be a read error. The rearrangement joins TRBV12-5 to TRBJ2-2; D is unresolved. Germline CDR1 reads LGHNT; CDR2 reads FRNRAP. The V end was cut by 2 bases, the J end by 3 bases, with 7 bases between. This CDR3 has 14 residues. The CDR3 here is CASGLQPDTGELFF. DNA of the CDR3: TGTGCTAGTGGTTTGCAACCAGACACCGGGGAGCTGTTTTTT. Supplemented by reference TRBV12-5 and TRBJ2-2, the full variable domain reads DARVTQTPRHKVTEMGQEVTMRCQPILGHNTVFWYRQTMMQGLELLAYFRNRAPLDDSGMPKDRFSAEMPDATLATLKIQPSEPRDSAVYFCASGLQPDTGELFFGEGSRLTVL.

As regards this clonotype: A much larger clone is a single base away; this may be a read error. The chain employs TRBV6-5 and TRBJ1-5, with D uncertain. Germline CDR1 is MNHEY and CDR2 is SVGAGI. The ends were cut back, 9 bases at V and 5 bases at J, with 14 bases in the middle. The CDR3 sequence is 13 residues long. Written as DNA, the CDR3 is TGTGCCAGTCAACGGAGTGAGGATCAGCCCCAGCATTTT. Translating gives CASQRSEDQPQHF.